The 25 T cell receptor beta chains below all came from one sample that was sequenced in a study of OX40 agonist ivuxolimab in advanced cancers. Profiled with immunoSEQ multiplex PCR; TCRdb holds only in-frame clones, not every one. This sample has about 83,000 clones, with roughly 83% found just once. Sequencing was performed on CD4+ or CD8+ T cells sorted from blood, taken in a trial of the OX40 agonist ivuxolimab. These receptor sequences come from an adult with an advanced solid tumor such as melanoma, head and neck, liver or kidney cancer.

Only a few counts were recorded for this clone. CDR3 region: CASSLGAGHGQPQHF. The CDR3 DNA follows: TGTGCCAGCAGCTTAGGGGCCGGTCATGGTCAGCCCCAGCATTTT. The genes are TRBV7-8 and TRBJ1-5; D not certain. The CDR3 totals 15 residues. V lost 1 base to trimming and J lost 6 bases, with 13 bases between them. The germline gives CDR1 SGHVS, CDR2 FQNEAQ. The full variable domain, with the rest looked up from reference TRBV7-8 and TRBJ1-5, is GAGVSQSPRYKVAKRGQDVALRCDPISGHVSLFWYQQALGQGPEFLTYFQNEAQLDKSGLPSDRFFAERPEGSVSTLKIQRTQQEDSAVYLCASSLGAGHGQPQHFGDGTRLSIL.

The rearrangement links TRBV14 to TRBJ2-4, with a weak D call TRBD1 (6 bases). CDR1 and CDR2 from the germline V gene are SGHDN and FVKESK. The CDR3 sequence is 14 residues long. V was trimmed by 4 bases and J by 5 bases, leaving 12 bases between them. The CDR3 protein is CASSPSGAQNIQYF. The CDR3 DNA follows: TGTGCCAGCAGCCCCTCAGGGGCCCAAAACATTCAGTACTTC.

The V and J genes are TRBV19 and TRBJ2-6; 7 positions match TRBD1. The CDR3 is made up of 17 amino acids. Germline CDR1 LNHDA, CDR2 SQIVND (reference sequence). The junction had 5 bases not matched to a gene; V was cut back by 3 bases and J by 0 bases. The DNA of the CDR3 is TGTGCCAGTAGTATTAGACAGGGCGACTCTGGGGCCAACGTCCTGACTTTC. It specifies CASSIRQGDSGANVLTF.

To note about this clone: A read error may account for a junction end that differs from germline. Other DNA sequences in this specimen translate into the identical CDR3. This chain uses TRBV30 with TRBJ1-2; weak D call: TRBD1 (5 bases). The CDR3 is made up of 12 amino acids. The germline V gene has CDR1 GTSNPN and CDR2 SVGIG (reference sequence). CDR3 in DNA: TGCGCCTGGAGTCAGGGACCCTATGGCTACACCTTC. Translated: CAWSQGPYGYTF.

CDR3 sequence (DNA): TGTGCCAGCAGCTCGACTCTTGGAGAGACCCAGTACTTC. Protein: CASSSTLGETQYF. This chain uses TRBV5-6 with TRBJ2-5; D ambiguous. The germline V gene encodes CDR1 SGHDT and CDR2 YYEEEE. The CDR3 is 13 amino acids. Trimming cost V 3 bases and J 4 bases, with 10 bases left between them.

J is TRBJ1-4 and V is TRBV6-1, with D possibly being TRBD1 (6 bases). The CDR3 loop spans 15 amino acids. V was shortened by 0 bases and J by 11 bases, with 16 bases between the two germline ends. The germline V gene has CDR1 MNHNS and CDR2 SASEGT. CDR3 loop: CASSEAGRGDGKLFF. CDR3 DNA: TGTGCCAGCAGTGAAGCCGGCAGGGGTGATGGGAAACTGTTTTTT.

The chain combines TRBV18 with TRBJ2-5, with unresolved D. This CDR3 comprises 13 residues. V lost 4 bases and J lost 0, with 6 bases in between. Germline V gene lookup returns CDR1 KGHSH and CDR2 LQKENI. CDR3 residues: CASSRSYQETQYF. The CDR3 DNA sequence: TGTGCCAGCTCACGCTCCTACCAAGAGACCCAGTACTTC. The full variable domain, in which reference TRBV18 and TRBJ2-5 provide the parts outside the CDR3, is NAGVMQNPRHLVRRRGQEARLRCSPMKGHSHVYWYRQLPEEGLKFMVYLQKENIIDESGMPKERFSAEFPKEGPSILRIQQVVRGDSAAYFCASSRSYQETQYFGPGTRLLVL.

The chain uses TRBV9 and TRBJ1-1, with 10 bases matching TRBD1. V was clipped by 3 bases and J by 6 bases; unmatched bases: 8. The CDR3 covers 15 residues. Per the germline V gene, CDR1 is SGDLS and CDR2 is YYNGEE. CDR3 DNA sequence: TGTGCCAGCAGCGGGCAGGACAGGGGGGGAGCTGAAGCTTTCTTT. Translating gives CASSGQDRGGAEAFF.

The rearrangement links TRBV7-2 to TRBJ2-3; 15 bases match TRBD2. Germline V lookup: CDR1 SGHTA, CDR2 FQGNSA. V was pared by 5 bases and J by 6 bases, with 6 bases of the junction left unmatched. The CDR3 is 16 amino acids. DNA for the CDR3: TGTGCCAGCAGCCCCCCCGGACTAGCGGGAGGGGATACGCAGTATTTT. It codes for CASSPPGLAGGDTQYF.

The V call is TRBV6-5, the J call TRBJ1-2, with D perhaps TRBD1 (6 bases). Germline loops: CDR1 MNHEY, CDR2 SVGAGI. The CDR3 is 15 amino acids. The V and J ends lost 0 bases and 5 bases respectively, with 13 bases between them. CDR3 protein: CASSYSFRDIYGYTF. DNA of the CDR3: TGTGCCAGCAGTTACTCGTTCCGGGACATATATGGCTACACCTTC.

The DNA for the CDR3 is TGCGCCAGCAGCCAAGCCATGACAGGGGCGGCCTACGAGCAGTACTTC. Its protein product is CASSQAMTGAAYEQYF. J is TRBJ2-7 and V is TRBV4-1; 8 bases align to TRBD1. CDR1 is MGHRA and CDR2 is YSYEKL in the germline V gene. The V segment lost 1 base and the J segment 2 bases; nucleotides outside the gene matches: 7. The CDR3 is 16 amino acids.

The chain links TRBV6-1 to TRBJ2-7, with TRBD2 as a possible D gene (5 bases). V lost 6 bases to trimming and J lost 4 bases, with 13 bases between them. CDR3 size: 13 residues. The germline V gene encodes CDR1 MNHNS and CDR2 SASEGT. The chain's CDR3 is CASSADGGYEQYF. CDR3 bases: TGTGCCAGCAGCGCCGACGGAGGATACGAGCAGTACTTC.

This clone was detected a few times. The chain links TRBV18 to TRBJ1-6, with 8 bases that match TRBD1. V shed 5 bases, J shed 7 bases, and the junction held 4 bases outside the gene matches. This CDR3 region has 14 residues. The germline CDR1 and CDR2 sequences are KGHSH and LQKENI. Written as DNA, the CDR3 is TGTGCCAGCTCATCGGGGACAGGCAATTCACCCCTCCACTTT. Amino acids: CASSSGTGNSPLHF.

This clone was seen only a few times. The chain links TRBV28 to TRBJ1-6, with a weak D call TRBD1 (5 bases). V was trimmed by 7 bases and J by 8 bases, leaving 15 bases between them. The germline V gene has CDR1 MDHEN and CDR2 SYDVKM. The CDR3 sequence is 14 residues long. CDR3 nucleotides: TGTGCCAGCAAGGTTGGGACGGATTATTCACCCCTCCACTTT. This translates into CASKVGTDYSPLHF.

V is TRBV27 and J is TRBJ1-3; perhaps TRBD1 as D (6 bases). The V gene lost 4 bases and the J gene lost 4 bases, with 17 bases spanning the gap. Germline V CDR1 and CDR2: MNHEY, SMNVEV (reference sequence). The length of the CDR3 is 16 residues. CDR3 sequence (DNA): TGTGCCAGCAGTTCCCCGGACAGTTGGAGGGGAAACACCATATATTTT. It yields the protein CASSSPDSWRGNTIYF.

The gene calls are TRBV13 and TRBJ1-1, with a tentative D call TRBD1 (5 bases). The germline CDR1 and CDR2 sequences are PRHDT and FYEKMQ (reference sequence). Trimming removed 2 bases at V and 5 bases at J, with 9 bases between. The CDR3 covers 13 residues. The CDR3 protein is CASSLQRGTEAFF. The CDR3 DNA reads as TGTGCCAGCAGCTTACAGAGGGGTACTGAAGCTTTCTTT.

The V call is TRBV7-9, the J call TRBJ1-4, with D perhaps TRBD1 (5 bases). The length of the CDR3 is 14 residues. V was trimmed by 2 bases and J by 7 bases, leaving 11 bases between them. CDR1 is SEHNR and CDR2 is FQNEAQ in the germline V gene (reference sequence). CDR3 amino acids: CASSLRGWSEKLFF. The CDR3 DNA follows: TGTGCCAGCAGCTTAAGGGGTTGGAGTGAAAAACTGTTTTTT.

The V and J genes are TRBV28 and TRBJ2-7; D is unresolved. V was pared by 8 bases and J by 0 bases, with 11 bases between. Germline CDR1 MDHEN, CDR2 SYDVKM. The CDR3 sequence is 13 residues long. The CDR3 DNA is TGTGCCAGCCAACATGATAGCTCCTACGAGCAGTACTTC. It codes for CASQHDSSYEQYF.

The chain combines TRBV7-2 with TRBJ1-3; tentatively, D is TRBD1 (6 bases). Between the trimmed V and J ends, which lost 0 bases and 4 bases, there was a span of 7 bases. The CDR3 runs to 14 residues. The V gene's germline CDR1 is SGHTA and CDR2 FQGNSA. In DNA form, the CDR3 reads TGTGCCAGCAGCTTAGCGGGGGGCGGAAACACCATATATTTT. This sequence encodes CASSLAGGGNTIYF.

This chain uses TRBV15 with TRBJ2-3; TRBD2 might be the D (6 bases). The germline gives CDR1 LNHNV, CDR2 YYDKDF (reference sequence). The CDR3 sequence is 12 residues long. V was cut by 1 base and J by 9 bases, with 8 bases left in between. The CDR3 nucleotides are TGTGCCACCAGCAGAGCCGGGAGAACGCAGTATTTT. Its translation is CATSRAGRTQYF.

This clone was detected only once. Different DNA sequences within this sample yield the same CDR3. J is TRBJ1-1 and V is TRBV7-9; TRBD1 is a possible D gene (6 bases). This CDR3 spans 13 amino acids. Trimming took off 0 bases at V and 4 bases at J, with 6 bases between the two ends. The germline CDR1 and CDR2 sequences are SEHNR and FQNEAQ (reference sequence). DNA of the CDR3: TGTGCCAGCAGCTTAGCCAGGGGCACTGAAGCTTTCTTT. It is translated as CASSLARGTEAFF.

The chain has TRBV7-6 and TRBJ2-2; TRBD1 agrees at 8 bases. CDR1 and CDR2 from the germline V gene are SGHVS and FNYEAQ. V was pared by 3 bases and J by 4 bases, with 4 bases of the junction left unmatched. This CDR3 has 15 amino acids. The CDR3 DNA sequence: TGTGCCAGCAGCTTCGGGGGACAGGCCACCGGGGAGCTGTTTTTT. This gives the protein CASSFGGQATGELFF.

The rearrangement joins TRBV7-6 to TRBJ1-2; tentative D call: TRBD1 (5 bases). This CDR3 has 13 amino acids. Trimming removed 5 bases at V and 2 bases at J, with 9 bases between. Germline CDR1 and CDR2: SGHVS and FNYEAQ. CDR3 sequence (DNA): TGTGCCAGCAGCCCTGACAGAAACTATGGCTACACCTTC. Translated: CASSPDRNYGYTF.

CDR3 in amino acids: CASSQGQGINSPLHF. The CDR3 bases are TGTGCCAGCAGCCAAGGACAGGGAATTAATTCACCCCTCCACTTT. The chain joins TRBV4-2 to TRBJ1-6; 7 bases are shared with TRBD1. The CDR3 is 15 residues long. With V trimmed by 1 base and J by 6 bases, 3 bases remained unmatched. From germline, CDR1 is LGHNA and CDR2 YNFKEQ.

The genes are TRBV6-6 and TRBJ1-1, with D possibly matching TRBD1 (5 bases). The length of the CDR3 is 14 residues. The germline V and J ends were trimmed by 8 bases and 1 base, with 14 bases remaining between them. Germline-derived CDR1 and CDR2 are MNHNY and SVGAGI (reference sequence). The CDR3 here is CASGHLRANTEAFF. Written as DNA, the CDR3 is TGTGCCAGCGGACACTTGAGGGCGAACACTGAAGCTTTCTTT.